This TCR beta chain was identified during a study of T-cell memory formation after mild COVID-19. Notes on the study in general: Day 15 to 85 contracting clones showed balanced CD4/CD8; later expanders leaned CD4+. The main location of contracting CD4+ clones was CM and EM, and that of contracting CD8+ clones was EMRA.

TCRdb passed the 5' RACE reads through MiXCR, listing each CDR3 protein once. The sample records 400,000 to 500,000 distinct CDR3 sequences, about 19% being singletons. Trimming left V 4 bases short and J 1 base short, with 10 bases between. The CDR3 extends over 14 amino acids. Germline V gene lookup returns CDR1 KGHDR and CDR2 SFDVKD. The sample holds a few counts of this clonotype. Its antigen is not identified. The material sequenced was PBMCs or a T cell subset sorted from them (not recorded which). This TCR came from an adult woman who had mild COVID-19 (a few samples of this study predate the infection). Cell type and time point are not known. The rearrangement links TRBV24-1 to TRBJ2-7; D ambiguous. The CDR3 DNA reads TGTGCCACCAGTGACCCCACTACATCCTACGAGCAGTACTTC. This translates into CATSDPTTSYEQYF.